Presented here are 7 T cell receptor beta chains from one specimen sequenced in a study of blood T cell repertoires in COVID-19 (dated by TCRdb to the early 2020s). The method was the immunoSEQ multiplex PCR assay. TCRdb re-hosts the immuneACCESS table, in-frame sequences only. Its copies lack some clones; in the studies checked, an unresolved V gene accounts for under half of them, and the cause for the rest is not known. The sample records roughly 250,000 clones, 75% to 95% of which are singletons. Under 2.5% of the sample is taken by the ten largest. Sequenced input: PBMCs or T cells enriched from blood (not recorded which). These receptor sequences come from a young woman who had recovered from COVID-19.

The chain has TRBV11-2 and TRBJ1-4; the D is unclear. The germline gives CDR1 SGHAT, CDR2 FQNNGV. V was shortened by 1 base and J by 7 bases, with 13 bases between the two germline ends. CDR3 length: 15 residues. Here the CDR3 DNA reads TGTGCCAGCAGCTTAGCAGGCAGTAATTTTGAAAAACTGTTTTTT. As protein: CASSLAGSNFEKLFF.

V usage is TRBV10-3 and J usage is TRBJ1-5, with unresolved D. Trimming stripped 0 bases from V and 0 bases from J, with 3 bases between. The CDR3 totals 14 residues. Germline V gene sequence: CDR1 ENHRY, CDR2 SYGVKD. CDR3 bases: TGTGCCATCAGTGAGTCCCATAGCAATCAGCCCCAGCATTTT. It codes for CAISESHSNQPQHF.

V and J are TRBV5-8 and TRBJ2-7, with D possibly being TRBD1 (5 bases). Per the germline V gene, CDR1 is SGHTS and CDR2 is YDEGEE. The CDR3 sequence is 12 residues long. V shed 2 bases and J shed 8 bases, with 11 bases lying between them. The CDR3 region is CASSLEGAKQYF. The CDR3 nucleotides read TGTGCCAGCAGCTTAGAAGGGGCGAAGCAGTACTTC.

The chain couples TRBV5-1 to TRBJ2-1, with 9 bases fitting TRBD1. Germline V gene data show CDR1 as SGHRS and CDR2 as YFSETQ. The CDR3 is 14 amino acids. With V trimmed by 6 bases and J by 2 bases, 3 bases remained unmatched. The CDR3 sequence: CASMRDRAYNEQFF. The DNA of the CDR3 is TGCGCCAGCATGCGGGACAGGGCCTACAATGAGCAGTTCTTC.

V and J are TRBV3-1 (or the pseudogene TRBV3-2) and TRBJ1-2; TRBD1 matches at 7 bases. CDR3 size: 12 residues. CDR1 is LGHDT and CDR2 is YNNKEL in the germline V gene (reference sequence). The ends lost 4 bases at V and 10 bases at J; junction bases unmatched: 6. The CDR3 DNA sequence: TGTGCCAGCAGCCCCGGGACAGTAGTCTACACCTTC. Amino acids: CASSPGTVVYTF.

The rearrangement links TRBV5-4 to TRBJ2-1; 9 bases map to TRBD2. V trimming: 3 bases; J trimming: 4 bases; junction bases outside the gene matches: 5. The CDR3 loop spans 15 amino acids. Germline V CDR1 and CDR2: SGHNT, YYREEE (reference sequence). CDR3 loop: CASSSSGGFYNEQFF. The CDR3 nucleotides are TGTGCCAGCAGCTCGAGCGGGGGGTTTTACAATGAGCAGTTCTTC.

CDR3 loop: CASSGQGKTDTQYF. The CDR3 DNA is TGTGCCAGCAGCGGACAGGGCAAGACAGATACGCAGTATTTT. The chain joins TRBV11-2 to TRBJ2-3, with 8 bases that match TRBD1. The CDR3 has 14 amino acids. Trimming took 5 bases from V and 3 from J; bases not matched to a gene: 4. The germline gives CDR1 SGHAT, CDR2 FQNNGV.